The clone carrying this TCR beta chain turned up a few times. The data belong to a study of beta chain features in type 1 diabetes. The V gene's germline CDR1 is DFQATT and CDR2 SNEGSKA (reference sequence). Trimming cost V 5 bases and J 5 bases, with 8 bases left between them. The CDR3 totals 11 residues. The study reverse transcribed the entire isolated RNA, so it sequenced expressed TCRB transcripts. Method: immunoSEQ multiplex PCR; TCRdb's copy keeps in-frame clones and lacks some. The sample has 250,000 to 400,000 clones; less than 15% are singletons. The sample was central memory CD4+ T cells from blood. The chain carries TRBV20-1 and TRBJ2-3; unclear D gene. This clonotype was sampled from a man in his thirties or forties in good health. The CDR3 is CSARLGDTQYF. The CDR3 DNA sequence: TGCAGTGCTCGTCTGGGAGATACGCAGTATTTT.